A single sample gave rise to the 31 T cell receptor beta chains below, sequenced in a study of beta chain features in type 1 diabetes. Sequencing targeted expressed TCRB transcripts, as all isolated RNA had been reverse transcribed. TCRdb keeps only in-frame clones here, not all; method: immunoSEQ multiplex PCR. The profile shows 250,000 to 300,000 clones, around 7.8% of them singletons. The material sequenced was central memory CD4+ T cells from blood. The receptors derive from a woman in her late teens or twenties in good health.

The gene calls are TRBV19 and TRBJ2-3; D may be TRBD1 (6 bases). The germline V gene encodes CDR1 LNHDA and CDR2 SQIVND (reference sequence). The CDR3 is 15 amino acids. V was clipped by 7 bases and J by 5 bases, with 19 bases between them. CDR3 in DNA: TGTGCCAGTACCCTAAGGGGCCCCAGGGGAGATACGCAGTATTTT. Translation: CASTLRGPRGDTQYF.

This clone was observed a handful of times. The gene calls are TRBV18 and TRBJ2-7, with a weak D call TRBD2 (5 bases). This CDR3 comprises 13 residues. Germline V gives CDR1 KGHSH, CDR2 LQKENI. Trimming shortened V by 6 bases and J by 1 base, and 10 bases separated the two germline ends. CDR3 residues: CASSLDLSYEQYV. CDR3 in DNA: TGTGCCAGCTCTCTGGACTTGTCCTACGAGCAGTACGTC.

This clone was detected a few times. This chain uses TRBV7-8 with TRBJ2-6, with D unresolved. V lost 3 bases and J 11 bases, leaving 8 bases between the germline ends. CDR1 is SGHVS, CDR2 FQNEAQ, per germline. This CDR3 has 12 residues. The CDR3 loop is CASSFATHVLTF. In DNA form, the CDR3 reads TGTGCCAGCAGCTTCGCAACACACGTCCTGACTTTC.

J is TRBJ1-3 and V is TRBV10-3, with 7 bases aligning to TRBD1. This CDR3 spans 14 amino acids. The ends lost 6 bases at V and 3 bases at J; junction bases unmatched: 5. Germline V lookup: CDR1 ENHRY, CDR2 SYGVKD. DNA for the CDR3: TGTGCCATCAGGAATGACAGGGATGGAAACACCATATATTTT. This translates into CAIRNDRDGNTIYF.

This chain joins TRBV4-1 and TRBJ2-1; D is undetermined. The CDR3 runs 11 residues. CDR1 is MGHRA, CDR2 YSYEKL, per germline. V lost 4 bases and J 3 bases, leaving 1 base between the germline ends. CDR3 residues: CASSRYNEQFF. CDR3 nucleotides: TGCGCCAGCAGCCGCTACAATGAGCAGTTCTTC.

J is TRBJ1-1 and V is TRBV7-2; TRBD1 agrees at 9 bases. With V trimmed by 2 bases and J by 4 bases, 5 bases remained unmatched. This CDR3 region has 15 residues. The germline CDR1 and CDR2 sequences are SGHTA and FQGNSA. The CDR3, as DNA: TGTGCCAGCAGCTTATGGGTGGACAGGGGCACTGAAGCTTTCTTT. Translation: CASSLWVDRGTEAFF.

This clone was observed a handful of times. V is TRBV10-3 and J is TRBJ1-2, with D possibly TRBD1 on 6 matching bases. Per the germline V gene, CDR1 is ENHRY and CDR2 is SYGVKD. Trimming took 0 bases from V and 4 from J, leaving 15 bases between them. This CDR3 contains 16 residues. The DNA of the CDR3 is TGTGCCATCAGTGAGTCGGACAGTCGGCTATCCTATGGCTACACCTTC. The encoded protein is CAISESDSRLSYGYTF.

This clone was found a few times. The gene calls are TRBV27 and TRBJ2-7, with 8 bases matching TRBD1. Germline V gene lookup returns CDR1 MNHEY and CDR2 SMNVEV (reference sequence). Trimming cost V 0 bases and J 5 bases; bases outside gene matches: 12. The CDR3 is 17 residues long. The CDR3 bases are TGTGCCAGCAGTTTATCTGGTTATGGGGACAGGATGGACGAGCAGTACTTC. Its translation: CASSLSGYGDRMDEQYF.

V usage is TRBV19 and J usage is TRBJ2-6; D is unclear. This CDR3 contains 15 residues. V lost 4 bases and J lost 1, with 8 bases in between. Germline V gene data show CDR1 as LNHDA and CDR2 as SQIVND (reference sequence). The chain's CDR3 is CASSTPGSGANVLTF. CDR3 DNA: TGTGCCAGTAGTACTCCCGGGTCTGGGGCCAACGTCCTGACTTTC.

The CDR3 DNA reads TGTGCCTGGAGTGCGACAGGCCCTAGCAATCAGCCCCAGCATTTT. It translates to CAWSATGPSNQPQHF. V gene TRBV30 combines with J gene TRBJ1-5; D possibly corresponds to TRBD1 (6 bases). V was cut by 1 base and J by 0 bases, with 10 bases left in between. The CDR3 extends over 15 amino acids. Germline V gene lookup returns CDR1 GTSNPN and CDR2 SVGIG (reference sequence).

This chain links TRBV5-1 with TRBJ2-7; 9 nucleotides line up with TRBD2. V was clipped by 3 bases and J by 0 bases; unmatched bases: 1. Germline assignment: CDR1 SGHRS and CDR2 YFSETQ. The CDR3 is 14 residues long. This chain's CDR3 is CASSSLAGSYEQYF. The CDR3 bases are TGCGCCAGCAGCTCACTAGCGGGCTCCTACGAGCAGTACTTC.

J is TRBJ1-5 and V is TRBV6-5; no clear D gene. The germline V and J ends were trimmed by 7 bases and 7 bases, with 11 bases remaining between them. The CDR3 runs 12 residues. CDR1 is MNHEY and CDR2 is SVGAGI in the germline V gene. The CDR3 nucleotides are TGTGCCAGCAATGGTGGCGACCAGCCCCAGCATTTT. Its protein product is CASNGGDQPQHF.

The genes are TRBV27 and TRBJ2-7; D may correspond to TRBD1 or TRBD2 (5 bases each). From germline, CDR1 is MNHEY and CDR2 SMNVEV (reference sequence). The CDR3 totals 15 residues. V lost 3 bases and J lost 2, with 14 bases in between. CDR3 region: CASSFRGKPPYEQYV. In DNA, the CDR3 is TGTGCCAGCAGTTTCCGGGGCAAACCACCCTACGAGCAGTACGTC.

At least ten counts were recorded for this clone. The chain joins TRBV15 to TRBJ2-1, with a tentative D call TRBD2 (5 bases). The CDR3 has 17 amino acids. Trimming stripped 3 bases from V and 4 bases from J, with 19 bases between. Germline V gene lookup returns CDR1 LNHNV and CDR2 YYDKDF (reference sequence). In nucleotides, the CDR3 is TGTGCCACCAGCAGCTCTTTAGGAGGCCGAGGGTACAATGAGCAGTTCTTC. It encodes CATSSSLGGRGYNEQFF.

This clone came up many times. The chain carries TRBV29-1 and TRBJ2-7; D is tentatively TRBD1 or TRBD2 (6 bases each). This CDR3 is built from 11 residues. V shed 6 bases and J shed 10 bases, with 16 bases lying between them. Per the germline V gene, CDR1 is SQVTM and CDR2 is ANQGSEA. The CDR3 reads CSVYTEGHQYF. The CDR3 nucleotides read TGCAGCGTCTACACGGAGGGACATCAGTACTTC.

This clone was observed a handful of times. The CDR3 loop reads CASSYSLVAMQFF. The DNA for the CDR3 is TGTGCCAGCAGTTACTCGCTAGTTGCGATGCAGTTCTTC. The chain uses TRBV6-6 and TRBJ2-1; D not certain. CDR1 is MNHNY, CDR2 SVGAGI, per germline (reference sequence). The CDR3 extends over 13 amino acids. V was cut by 0 bases and J by 12 bases, with 12 bases left in between.

This clone was counted only a few times. The V and J genes are TRBV2 and TRBJ2-5; D gene ambiguous. The CDR3 contains 13 residues. The ends were cut back, 6 bases at V and 2 bases at J, with 10 bases in the middle. Germline assignment: CDR1 SNHLY and CDR2 FYNNEI. The CDR3 spells CASSQEDQETQYF. CDR3 nucleotides: TGTGCCAGCAGCCAGGAAGATCAAGAGACCCAGTACTTC.

This clone showed up just a few times. This rearrangement joins TRBV29-1 to TRBJ2-3, with TRBD1 matching over 9 bases. V shed 8 bases and J 2 bases; nucleotides not matched to a gene: 8. CDR3 length: 14 amino acids. CDR1 and CDR2 from the germline V gene are SQVTM and ANQGSEA. The chain's CDR3 is CSSGQGILTDTQYF. DNA for the CDR3: TGCAGCTCCGGACAGGGGATTCTCACAGATACGCAGTATTTT.

A few counts support this clone. The rearrangement joins TRBV7-6 to TRBJ1-4; D is uncertain. Trimming stripped 2 bases from V and 3 bases from J, with 16 bases between. Germline V lookup: CDR1 SGHVS, CDR2 FNYEAQ. CDR3 size: 17 residues. CDR3 amino acids: CASSLRATQRANEKLFF. Written as DNA, the CDR3 is TGTGCCAGCAGCTTACGGGCCACCCAGAGAGCTAATGAAAAACTGTTTTTT.

This clone was observed a handful of times. The chain is built from TRBV13 and TRBJ2-7; 7 bases match TRBD1. The J segment lost 6 bases and the V segment lost 1 base, leaving 9 bases of the junction unmatched. Germline V CDR1 and CDR2: PRHDT, FYEKMQ (reference sequence). The CDR3 length is 15 residues. For the CDR3, the DNA is TGTGCCAGCAGCTTAGACAGGGGCCAATTACTCGAGCAGTACTTC. It yields the protein CASSLDRGQLLEQYF.

This clone was seen a handful of times. This chain joins TRBV4-1 and TRBJ2-3, with TRBD2 matching 13 bases. Germline trimming cut 4 bases from V and 1 base from J; bases unmatched to any gene: 14. Germline assignment: CDR1 MGHRA and CDR2 YSYEKL. This CDR3 has 20 residues. This CDR3 is CASSPRTSGRVGIGTDTQYF. The DNA for the CDR3 is TGCGCCAGCAGCCCACGGACTAGCGGGAGAGTTGGTATTGGCACAGATACGCAGTATTTT.

In its sample, this clone was seen a few times. Other DNA variants within this sample encode the same CDR3. The V call is TRBV9, the J call TRBJ2-5, with 7 bases that match TRBD1. V dropped 4 bases and J dropped 4; count of bases not matched to a gene: 1. Per germline, CDR1 SGDLS and CDR2 YYNGEE. The CDR3 totals 12 residues. CDR3 loop: CASSPGGETQYF. CDR3 nucleotide sequence: TGTGCCAGCAGCCCAGGGGGAGAGACCCAGTACTTC.

The sample holds a few counts of this clone. The V call is TRBV30, the J call TRBJ2-3, with a tentative D call TRBD2 (6 bases). Germline values: CDR1 GTSNPN, CDR2 SVGIG (reference sequence). V was pared by 2 bases and J by 5 bases, with 23 bases between. This CDR3 has 17 residues. The CDR3 reads CAWSRSTIVGAGDTQYF. The CDR3 coding sequence is TGTGCCTGGAGTCGTTCCACTATTGTGGGAGCGGGAGATACGCAGTATTTT.

This clone was recorded many times. The CDR3 region has the DNA TGTGCCAGCAGCCACGTATACAATGAGCAGTTCTTC. This codes for CASSHVYNEQFF. The V call is TRBV4-2, the J call TRBJ2-1, with D unresolved. The CDR3 length is 12 residues. Between the trimmed V and J ends, which lost 3 bases and 4 bases, there was a span of 4 bases. Germline values: CDR1 LGHNA, CDR2 YNFKEQ.

This clone appeared a few times. The chain carries TRBV5-1 and TRBJ2-3, with TRBD1 as a possible D gene (7 bases). CDR3 length: 14 residues. With 7 bases removed from V and 2 bases from J, the gap between germline ends came to 14 bases. Germline V lookup: CDR1 SGHRS, CDR2 YFSETQ. The CDR3 DNA is TGCGCCAGCGCGGGACAGCGACACACAGATACGCAGTATTTT. As protein: CASAGQRHTDTQYF.

The chain uses TRBV6-6 and TRBJ2-1; 9 positions match TRBD1. V shed 8 bases and J 9 bases; nucleotides not matched to a gene: 8. This CDR3 spans 13 amino acids. CDR1 and CDR2 from the germline V gene are MNHNY and SVGAGI (reference sequence). The CDR3 sequence: CASGGQGKSEQFF. In nucleotides, the CDR3 is TGTGCCAGCGGGGGACAGGGAAAGTCTGAGCAGTTCTTC.

Ten or more counts support this clone. J is TRBJ2-7 and V is TRBV7-2; D is unresolved. Trimming stripped 5 bases from V and 5 bases from J, with 19 bases between. CDR3 length: 15 amino acids. The V gene's germline CDR1 is SGHTA and CDR2 FQGNSA. CDR3 coding DNA: TGTGCCAGCAGCCGCGTCTTACAGTCTTTGGACGAGCAGTACTTC. Translated, it gives CASSRVLQSLDEQYF.

This clone has a handful of counts. This chain links TRBV5-6 with TRBJ1-2; D remains unclear. Germline V gene sequence: CDR1 SGHDT, CDR2 YYEEEE. The V and J ends lost 4 bases and 4 bases respectively, with 14 bases between them. The CDR3 runs to 14 residues. In nucleotides, the CDR3 is TGTGCCAGCAGCCTCGGATCTGTTTCCTATGGCTACACCTTC. Translating gives CASSLGSVSYGYTF. The whole variable domain, remainder taken from reference TRBV5-6 and TRBJ1-2, is DAGVTQSPTHLIKTRGQQVTLRCSPKSGHDTVSWYQQALGQGPQFIFQYYEEEERQRGNFPDRFSGHQFPNYSSELNVNALLLGDSALYLCASSLGSVSYGYTFGSGTRLTVV.

This clone was detected ten times or more. The chain combines TRBV18 with TRBJ1-1; D remains ambiguous. V shed 3 bases and J shed 0 bases, with 8 bases lying between them. From germline, CDR1 is KGHSH and CDR2 LQKENI. CDR3 length equals 14 residues. The CDR3 nucleotides read TGTGCCAGCTCACCGCGACGGTTGAACACTGAAGCTTTCTTT. Translating gives CASSPRRLNTEAFF.

This clone was seen only a few times. The chain recombines TRBV7-3 with TRBJ1-1; no clear D. With 4 bases removed from V and 5 bases from J, the gap between germline ends came to 11 bases. The germline V gene encodes CDR1 SGHTA and CDR2 FQGTGA. This CDR3 has 13 residues. The CDR3 nucleotides read TGTGCCAGCAGCTCTGTCGGGAAGACTGAAGCTTTCTTT. Amino acid sequence: CASSSVGKTEAFF.

This clone was found a few times. Since a far larger clone is one base different, this is likely a read error. The same CDR3 is also encoded by other DNA sequences in this sample. The rearrangement joins TRBV4-2 to TRBJ1-1; 7 bases are shared with TRBD1. The V and J ends lost 4 bases and 3 bases, in that order; junction bases with no gene match: 5. CDR1 is LGHNA, CDR2 YNFKEQ, per germline. The length of the CDR3 is 14 residues. The DNA for the CDR3 is TGTGCCAGCAGCCGCCGGGACAGAGACACTGAAGCTTTCTTT. As protein: CASSRRDRDTEAFF.